What follows is one T cell receptor (beta chain) and its context. This may be a read error: a much more frequent sequence differs by one nucleotide. The data are from a study of T-cell reconstitution after alpha-beta-depleted transplantation in children. The CDR3 runs to 17 residues. In germline, CDR1 is DFQATT, CDR2 SNEGSKA (reference sequence). Preparation of the TCRbeta library used unique molecular identifiers. Each CDR3 protein is one row after TCRdb ran MiXCR on the PCR reads. The top ten hold under 1.2% of the sample, which has hundreds of thousands of distinct CDR3 sequences, roughly 17% seen once.

The material sequenced was PBMCs from the stem cell graft donor, taken from the stem cell graft. This TCR derives from a human donor who donated a stem cell graft to a child with acute myeloid leukemia. The rearrangement joins TRBV20-1 to TRBJ2-1, with a weak D call TRBD2 (7 bases). This chain's CDR3 is CCARDYYGGQSYNEQFF. CDR3 DNA sequence: TGCTGTGCTAGAGATTATTACGGGGGGCAGTCCTACAATGAGCAGTTCTTC.